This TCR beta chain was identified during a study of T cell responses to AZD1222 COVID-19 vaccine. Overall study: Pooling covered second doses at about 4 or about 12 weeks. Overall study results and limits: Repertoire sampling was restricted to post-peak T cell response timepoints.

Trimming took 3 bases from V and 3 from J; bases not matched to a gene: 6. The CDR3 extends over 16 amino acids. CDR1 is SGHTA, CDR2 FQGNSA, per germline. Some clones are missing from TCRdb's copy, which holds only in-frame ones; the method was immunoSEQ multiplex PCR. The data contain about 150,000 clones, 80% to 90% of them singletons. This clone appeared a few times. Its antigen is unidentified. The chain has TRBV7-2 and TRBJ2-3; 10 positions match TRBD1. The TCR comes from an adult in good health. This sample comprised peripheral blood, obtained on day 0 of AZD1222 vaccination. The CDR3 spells CASSFGQGGKTDTQYF. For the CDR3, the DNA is TGTGCCAGCAGCTTTGGACAGGGGGGAAAGACAGATACGCAGTATTTT.